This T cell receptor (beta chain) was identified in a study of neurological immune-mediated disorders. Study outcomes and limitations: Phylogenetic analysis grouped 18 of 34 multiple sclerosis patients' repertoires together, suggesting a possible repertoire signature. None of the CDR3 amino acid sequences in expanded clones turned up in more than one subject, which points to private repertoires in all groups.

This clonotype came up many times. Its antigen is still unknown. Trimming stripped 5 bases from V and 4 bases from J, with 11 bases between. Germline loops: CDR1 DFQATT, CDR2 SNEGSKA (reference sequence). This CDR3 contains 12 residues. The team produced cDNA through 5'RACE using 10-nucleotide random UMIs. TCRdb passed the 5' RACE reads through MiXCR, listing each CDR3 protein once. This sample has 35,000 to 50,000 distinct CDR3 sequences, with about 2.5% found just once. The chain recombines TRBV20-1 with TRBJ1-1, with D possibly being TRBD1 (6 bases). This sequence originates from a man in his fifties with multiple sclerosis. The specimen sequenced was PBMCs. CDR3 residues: CSAHTGSTEAFF. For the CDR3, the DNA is TGCAGTGCTCACACAGGGTCCACTGAAGCTTTCTTT.